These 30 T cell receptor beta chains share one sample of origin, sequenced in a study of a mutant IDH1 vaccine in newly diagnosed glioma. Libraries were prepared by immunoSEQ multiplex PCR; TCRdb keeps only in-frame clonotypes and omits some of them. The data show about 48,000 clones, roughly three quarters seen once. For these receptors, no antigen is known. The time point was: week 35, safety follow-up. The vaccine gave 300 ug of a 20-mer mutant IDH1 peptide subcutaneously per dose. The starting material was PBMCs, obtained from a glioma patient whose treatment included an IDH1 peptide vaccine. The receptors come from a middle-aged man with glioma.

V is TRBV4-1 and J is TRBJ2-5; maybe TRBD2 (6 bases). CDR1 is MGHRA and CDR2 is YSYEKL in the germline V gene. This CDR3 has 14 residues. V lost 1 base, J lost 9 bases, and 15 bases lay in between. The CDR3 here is CASSQGDSPRAQYF. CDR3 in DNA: TGCGCCAGCAGCCAAGGGGACTCCCCGAGGGCCCAGTACTTC.

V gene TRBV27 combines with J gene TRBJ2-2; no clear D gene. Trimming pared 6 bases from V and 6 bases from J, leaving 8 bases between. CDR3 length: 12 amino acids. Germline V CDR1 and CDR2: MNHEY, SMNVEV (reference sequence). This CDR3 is CASRDHPGELFF. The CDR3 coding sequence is TGTGCCAGCAGAGATCACCCCGGGGAGCTGTTTTTT.

The CDR3 reads CASSFRDIPGELFF. CDR3 DNA: TGTGCCAGCAGCTTCCGGGACATTCCCGGGGAGCTGTTTTTT. The chain uses TRBV5-4 and TRBJ2-2, with a weak D call TRBD1 (6 bases). Per the germline V gene, CDR1 is SGHNT and CDR2 is YYREEE (reference sequence). The CDR3 is 14 residues long. V was shortened by 2 bases and J by 6 bases, with 11 bases between the two germline ends.

The CDR3 spells CASSLSGRSYEQYF. The CDR3 DNA follows: TGTGCCAGCAGCTTATCCGGCCGGTCCTACGAGCAGTACTTC. The chain employs TRBV5-6 and TRBJ2-7; D gene unclear. Germline CDR1 reads SGHDT; CDR2 reads YYEEEE. This CDR3 spans 14 amino acids. The germline V and J ends were trimmed by 2 bases and 1 base, with 10 bases remaining between them.

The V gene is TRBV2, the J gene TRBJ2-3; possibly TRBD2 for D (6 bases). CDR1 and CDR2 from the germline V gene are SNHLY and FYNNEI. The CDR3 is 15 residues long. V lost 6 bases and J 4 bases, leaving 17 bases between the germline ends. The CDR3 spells CASRWRAGLADTQYF. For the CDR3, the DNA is TGTGCCAGCAGGTGGAGGGCGGGGCTTGCAGATACGCAGTATTTT. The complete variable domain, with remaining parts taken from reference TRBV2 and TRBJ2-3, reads EPEVTQTPSHQVTQMGQEVILRCVPISNHLYFYWYRQILGQKVEFLVSFYNNEISEKSEIFDDQFSVERPDGSNFTLKIRSTKLEDSAMYFCASRWRAGLADTQYFGPGTRLTVL.

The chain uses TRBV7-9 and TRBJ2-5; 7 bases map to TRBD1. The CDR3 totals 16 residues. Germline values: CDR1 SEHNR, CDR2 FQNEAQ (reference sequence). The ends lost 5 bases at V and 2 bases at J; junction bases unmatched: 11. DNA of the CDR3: TGTGCCAGCAGCCCCTCCACTGGACAGGAACAAGAGACCCAGTACTTC. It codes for CASSPSTGQEQETQYF.

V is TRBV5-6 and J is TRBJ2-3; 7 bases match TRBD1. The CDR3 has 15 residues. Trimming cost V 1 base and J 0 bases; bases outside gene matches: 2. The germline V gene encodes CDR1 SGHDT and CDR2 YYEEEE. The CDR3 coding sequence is TGTGCCAGCAGCTTGAGGGGGCCTAGCACAGATACGCAGTATTTT. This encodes CASSLRGPSTDTQYF.

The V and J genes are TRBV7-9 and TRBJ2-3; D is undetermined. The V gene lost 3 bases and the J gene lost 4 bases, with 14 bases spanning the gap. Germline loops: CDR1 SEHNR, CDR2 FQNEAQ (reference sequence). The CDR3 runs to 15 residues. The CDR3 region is CASSLKGTSSDTQYF. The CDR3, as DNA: TGTGCCAGCAGCTTGAAGGGTACGTCTTCAGATACGCAGTATTTT.

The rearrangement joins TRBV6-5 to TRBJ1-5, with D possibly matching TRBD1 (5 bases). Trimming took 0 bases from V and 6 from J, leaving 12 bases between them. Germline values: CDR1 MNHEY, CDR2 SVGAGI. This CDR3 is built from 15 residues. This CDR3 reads CASSYSGGTGQPQHF. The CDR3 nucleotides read TGTGCCAGCAGTTACTCGGGAGGGACCGGTCAGCCCCAGCATTTT.

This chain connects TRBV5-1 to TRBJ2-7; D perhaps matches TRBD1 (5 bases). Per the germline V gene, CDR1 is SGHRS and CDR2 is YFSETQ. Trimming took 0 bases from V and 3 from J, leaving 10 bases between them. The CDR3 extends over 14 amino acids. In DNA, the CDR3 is TGCGCCAGCAGCTTGGAAAGGGGCCACTACGAGCAGTACTTC. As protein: CASSLERGHYEQYF.

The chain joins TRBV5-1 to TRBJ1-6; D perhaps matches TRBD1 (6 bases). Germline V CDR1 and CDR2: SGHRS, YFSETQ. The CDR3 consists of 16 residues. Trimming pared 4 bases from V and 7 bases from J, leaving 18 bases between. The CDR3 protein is CASSPDPQGKNSPLHF. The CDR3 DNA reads TGCGCCAGCAGCCCAGACCCACAGGGCAAGAATTCACCCCTCCACTTT.

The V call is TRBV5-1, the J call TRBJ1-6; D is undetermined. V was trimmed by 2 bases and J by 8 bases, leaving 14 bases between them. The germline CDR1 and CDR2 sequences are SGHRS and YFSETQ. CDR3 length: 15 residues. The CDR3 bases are TGCGCCAGCAGCTTAATGTTAACAGAGGATTCACCCCTCCACTTT. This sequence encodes CASSLMLTEDSPLHF.

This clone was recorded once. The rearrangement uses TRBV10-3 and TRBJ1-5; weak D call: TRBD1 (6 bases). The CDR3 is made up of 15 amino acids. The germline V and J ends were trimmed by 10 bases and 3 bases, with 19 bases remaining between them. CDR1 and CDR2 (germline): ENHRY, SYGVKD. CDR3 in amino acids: CATQGTGRNNQPQHF. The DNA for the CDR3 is TGTGCCACACAGGGTACGGGTCGTAACAATCAGCCCCAGCATTTT.

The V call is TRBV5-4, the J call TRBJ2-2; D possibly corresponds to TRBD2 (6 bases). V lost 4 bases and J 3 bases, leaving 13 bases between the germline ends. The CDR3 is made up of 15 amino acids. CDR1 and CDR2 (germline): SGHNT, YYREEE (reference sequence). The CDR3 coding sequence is TGTGCCAGCAGCCAGGGACGGGGGTACACCGGGGAGCTGTTTTTT. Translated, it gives CASSQGRGYTGELFF. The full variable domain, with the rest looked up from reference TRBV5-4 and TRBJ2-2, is ETGVTQSPTHLIKTRGQQVTLRCSSQSGHNTVSWYQQALGQGPQFIFQYYREEENGRGNFPPRFSGLQFPNYSSELNVNALELDDSALYLCASSQGRGYTGELFFGEGSRLTVL.

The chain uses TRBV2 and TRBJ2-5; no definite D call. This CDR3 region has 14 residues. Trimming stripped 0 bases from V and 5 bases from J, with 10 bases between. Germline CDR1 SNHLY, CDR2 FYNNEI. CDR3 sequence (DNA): TGTGCCAGCAGTGAAGCGCTTCTGGGGGAGACCCAGTACTTC. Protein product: CASSEALLGETQYF. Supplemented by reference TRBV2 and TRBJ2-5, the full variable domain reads EPEVTQTPSHQVTQMGQEVILRCVPISNHLYFYWYRQILGQKVEFLVSFYNNEISEKSEIFDDQFSVERPDGSNFTLKIRSTKLEDSAMYFCASSEALLGETQYFGPGTRLLVL.

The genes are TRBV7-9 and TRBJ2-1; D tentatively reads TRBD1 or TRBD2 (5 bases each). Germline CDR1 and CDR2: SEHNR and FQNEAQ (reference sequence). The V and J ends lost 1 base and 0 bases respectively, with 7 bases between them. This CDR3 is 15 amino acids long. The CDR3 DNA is TGTGCCAGCAGCTTAGTTGGGGGCTCCTACAATGAGCAGTTCTTC. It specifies CASSLVGGSYNEQFF.

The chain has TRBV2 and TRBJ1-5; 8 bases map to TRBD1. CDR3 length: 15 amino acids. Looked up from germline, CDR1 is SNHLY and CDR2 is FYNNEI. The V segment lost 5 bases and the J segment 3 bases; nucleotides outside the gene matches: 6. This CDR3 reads CASSYGQGNNQPQHF. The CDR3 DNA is TGTGCCAGCAGTTACGGACAGGGCAACAATCAGCCCCAGCATTTT.

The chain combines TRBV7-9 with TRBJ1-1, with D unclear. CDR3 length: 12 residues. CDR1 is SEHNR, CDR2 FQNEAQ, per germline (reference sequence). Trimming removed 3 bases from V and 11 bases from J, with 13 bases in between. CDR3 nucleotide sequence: TGTGCCAGCAGCTTTGGCCCAGGTTGGGCTTTCTTT. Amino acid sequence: CASSFGPGWAFF.

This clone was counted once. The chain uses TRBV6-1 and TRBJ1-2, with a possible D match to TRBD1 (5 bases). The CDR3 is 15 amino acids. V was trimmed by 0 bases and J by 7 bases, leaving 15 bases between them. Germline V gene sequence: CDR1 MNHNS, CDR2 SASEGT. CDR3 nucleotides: TGTGCCAGCAGTGAAGCGACATCAGGGTCCCTTGGCTACACCTTC. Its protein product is CASSEATSGSLGYTF.

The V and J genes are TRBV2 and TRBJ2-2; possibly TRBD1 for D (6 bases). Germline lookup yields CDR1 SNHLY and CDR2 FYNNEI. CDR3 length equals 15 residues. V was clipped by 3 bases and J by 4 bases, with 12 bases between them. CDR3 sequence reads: CASSDRGFGTGELFF. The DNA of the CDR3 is TGTGCCAGCAGTGACAGGGGCTTCGGCACCGGGGAGCTGTTTTTT.

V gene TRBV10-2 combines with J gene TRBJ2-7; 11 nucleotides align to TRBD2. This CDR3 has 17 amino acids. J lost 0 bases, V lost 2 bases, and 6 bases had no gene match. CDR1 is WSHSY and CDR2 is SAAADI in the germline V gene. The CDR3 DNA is TGCGCCAGCAGTGAGGTACTAGCGGGGGCCAGCTCCTACGAGCAGTACTTC. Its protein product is CASSEVLAGASSYEQYF.

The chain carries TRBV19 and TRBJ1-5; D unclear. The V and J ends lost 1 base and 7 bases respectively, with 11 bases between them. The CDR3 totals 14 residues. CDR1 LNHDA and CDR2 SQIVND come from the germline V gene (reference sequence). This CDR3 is CASSIGAKVQPQHF. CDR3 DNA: TGTGCCAGTAGTATAGGGGCAAAGGTCCAGCCCCAGCATTTT. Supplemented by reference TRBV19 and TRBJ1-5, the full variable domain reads DGGITQSPKYLFRKEGQNVTLSCEQNLNHDAMYWYRQDPGQGLRLIYYSQIVNDFQKGDIAEGYSVSREKKESFPLTVTSAQKNPTAFYLCASSIGAKVQPQHFGDGTRLSIL.

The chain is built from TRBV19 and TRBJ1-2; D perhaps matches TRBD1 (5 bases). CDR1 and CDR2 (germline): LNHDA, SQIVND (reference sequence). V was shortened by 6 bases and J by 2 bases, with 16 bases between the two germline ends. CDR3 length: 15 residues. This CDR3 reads CASRSTTGGNYGYTF. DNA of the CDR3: TGTGCCAGTAGATCGACGACGGGGGGGAACTATGGCTACACCTTC.

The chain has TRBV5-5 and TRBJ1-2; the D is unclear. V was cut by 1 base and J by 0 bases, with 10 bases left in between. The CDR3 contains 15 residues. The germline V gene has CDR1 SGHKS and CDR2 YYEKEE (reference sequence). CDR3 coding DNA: TGTGCCAGCAGCTTGCGTCGCAGGACTAACTATGGCTACACCTTC. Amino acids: CASSLRRRTNYGYTF.

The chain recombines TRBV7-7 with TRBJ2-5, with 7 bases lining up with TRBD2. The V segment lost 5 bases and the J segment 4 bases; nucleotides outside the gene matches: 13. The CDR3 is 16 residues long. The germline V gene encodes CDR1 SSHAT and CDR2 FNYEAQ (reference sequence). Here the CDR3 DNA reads TGTGCCAGCAGCCGTTCCGGGACTACCGTAGGAGAGACCCAGTACTTC. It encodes CASSRSGTTVGETQYF.

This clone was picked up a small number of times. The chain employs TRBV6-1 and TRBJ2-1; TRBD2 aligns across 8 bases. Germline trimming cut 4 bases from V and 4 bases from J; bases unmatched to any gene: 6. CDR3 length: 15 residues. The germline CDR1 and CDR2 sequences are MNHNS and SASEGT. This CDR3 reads CASSGGAGEYNEQFF. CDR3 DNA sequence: TGTGCCAGCAGTGGAGGAGCGGGGGAGTACAATGAGCAGTTCTTC.

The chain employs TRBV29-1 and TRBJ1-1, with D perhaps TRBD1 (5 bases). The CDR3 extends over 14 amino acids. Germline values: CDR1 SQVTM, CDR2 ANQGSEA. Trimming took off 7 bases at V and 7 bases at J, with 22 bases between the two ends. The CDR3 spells CSGSRWGRSNEAFF. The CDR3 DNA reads TGCAGCGGTTCCAGGTGGGGCAGGTCAAATGAAGCTTTCTTT.

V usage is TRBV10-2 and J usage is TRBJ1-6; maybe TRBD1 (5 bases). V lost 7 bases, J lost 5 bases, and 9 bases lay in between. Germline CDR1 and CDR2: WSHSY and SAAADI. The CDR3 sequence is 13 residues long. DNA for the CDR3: TGCGCCAGCACCCGGGGGGATAATTCACCCCTCCACTTT. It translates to CASTRGDNSPLHF.

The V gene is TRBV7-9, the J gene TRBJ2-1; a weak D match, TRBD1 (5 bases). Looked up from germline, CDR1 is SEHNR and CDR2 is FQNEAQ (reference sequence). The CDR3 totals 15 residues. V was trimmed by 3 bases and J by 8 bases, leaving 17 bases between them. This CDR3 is CASSFKGTDSDEQFF. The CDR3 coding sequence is TGTGCCAGCAGCTTTAAGGGAACTGACAGCGATGAGCAGTTCTTC.

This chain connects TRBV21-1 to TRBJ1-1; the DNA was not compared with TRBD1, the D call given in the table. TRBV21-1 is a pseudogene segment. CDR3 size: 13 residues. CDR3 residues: CASSKEGTGEAFF. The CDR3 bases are TGTGCCAGCAGCAAAGAAGGTACAGGCGAAGCTTTCTTT.